These 15 T cell receptor beta chains were sequenced from one sample in a study of cytotoxic CD8 clonotypes in ibrutinib-treated CLL. This table comes from immunoSEQ multiplex PCR, and its TCRdb copy is limited to in-frame clones, with some not included. The sample records about 250,000 clones, less than 75% being singletons. The sequencing used PBMCs, collected after 24 months of ibrutinib treatment. The origin of the receptors is a human donor with chronic lymphocytic leukemia.

Only a few counts were recorded for this clone. The same CDR3 is also encoded by other DNA sequences in this sample. The V gene is TRBV28, the J gene TRBJ2-7, with D maybe TRBD1 (6 bases). The CDR3 loop spans 12 amino acids. V was trimmed by 8 bases and J by 0 bases, leaving 8 bases between them. Germline-derived CDR1 and CDR2 are MDHEN and SYDVKM. The CDR3 is CASRDISYEQYF. DNA for the CDR3: TGTGCCAGCCGGGACATCTCCTACGAGCAGTACTTC.

The chain combines TRBV27 with TRBJ2-1; D ambiguous. Trimming shortened V by 5 bases and J by 4 bases, and 9 bases separated the two germline ends. The CDR3 sequence is 13 residues long. CDR1 and CDR2 (germline): MNHEY, SMNVEV (reference sequence). CDR3 sequence reads: CASSTGNYNEQFF. The CDR3 DNA sequence: TGTGCCAGCAGTACTGGGAATTACAATGAGCAGTTCTTC.

V is TRBV7-3 and J is TRBJ2-2, with D possibly matching TRBD1 (5 bases). Germline values: CDR1 SGHTA, CDR2 FQGTGA. Between the trimmed V and J ends, which lost 6 bases and 4 bases, there was a span of 12 bases. CDR3 length: 14 residues. CDR3 amino acids: CASRETVTTGELFF. The DNA of the CDR3 is TGTGCCAGCAGGGAGACAGTTACCACCGGGGAGCTGTTTTTT.

The chain links TRBV7-3 to TRBJ1-5, with D perhaps matching TRBD1 (5 bases). V was clipped by 8 bases and J by 2 bases, with 7 bases between them. The germline gives CDR1 SGHTA, CDR2 FQGTGA. The CDR3 contains 12 residues. CDR3 in DNA: TGTGCCAGCCCCAGGGGCAATCAGCCCCAGCATTTT. This codes for CASPRGNQPQHF.

V is TRBV19 and J is TRBJ2-3; 10 bases map to TRBD1. V gave up 6 bases and J gave up 5 bases; unmatched junction bases: 8. The germline gives CDR1 LNHDA, CDR2 SQIVND (reference sequence). The length of the CDR3 is 15 residues. The CDR3 region is CASRGGTGARDTQYF. CDR3 nucleotide sequence: TGTGCCAGTAGGGGAGGGACAGGGGCTAGAGATACGCAGTATTTT.

The V and J genes are TRBV28 and TRBJ2-7, with 7 bases lining up with TRBD2. V dropped 6 bases and J dropped 2; count of bases not matched to a gene: 7. The CDR3 consists of 14 residues. Germline V gives CDR1 MDHEN, CDR2 SYDVKM. The CDR3 nucleotides are TGTGCCAGCAGCCCGGGAGGTATAACCTACGAGCAGTACTTC. Protein: CASSPGGITYEQYF.

This rearrangement joins TRBV18 to TRBJ2-7, with 9 bases matching TRBD1. With 6 bases clipped from V and 7 bases from J, the junction kept 1 base outside the gene matches. This CDR3 spans 11 amino acids. The V gene's germline CDR1 is KGHSH and CDR2 LQKENI. The CDR3 bases are TGTGCCAGCTCGGGACAGGGAGAGCAGTACTTC. It translates to CASSGQGEQYF. The full variable domain, its missing parts supplied by reference TRBV18 and TRBJ2-7, is NAGVMQNPRHLVRRRGQEARLRCSPMKGHSHVYWYRQLPEEGLKFMVYLQKENIIDESGMPKERFSAEFPKEGPSILRIQQVVRGDSAAYFCASSGQGEQYFGPGTRLTVT.

This clone showed up just a few times. This chain joins TRBV28 and TRBJ1-1; D remains ambiguous. The CDR3 length is 14 residues. Germline CDR1 MDHEN, CDR2 SYDVKM. V shed 2 bases and J shed 3 bases, with 10 bases lying between them. The CDR3 here is CASSLVRDYTEAFF. The CDR3 DNA is TGTGCCAGCAGTTTAGTCCGGGATTACACTGAAGCTTTCTTT.

The chain uses TRBV15 and TRBJ2-7, with D maybe TRBD2 (6 bases). CDR1 and CDR2 (germline): LNHNV, YYDKDF (reference sequence). The CDR3 has 17 residues. Trimming stripped 0 bases from V and 4 bases from J, with 19 bases between. In nucleotides, the CDR3 is TGTGCCACCAGCAGAGATACAGGCGGGACCTCAAGGTACGAGCAGTACTTC. Amino acid sequence: CATSRDTGGTSRYEQYF.

This clone has only one observation. The chain links TRBV7-2 to TRBJ2-3; D gene ambiguous. The germline V gene encodes CDR1 SGHTA and CDR2 FQGNSA. The CDR3 runs to 14 residues. Trimming removed 5 bases from V and 1 base from J, with 10 bases in between. This chain's CDR3 is CASSQSLRTDTQYF. The CDR3 DNA reads TGTGCCAGCAGCCAATCCCTCCGCACAGATACGCAGTATTTT.

This chain links TRBV27 with TRBJ2-5; D is possibly TRBD2 (6 bases). Germline CDR1 is MNHEY and CDR2 is SMNVEV (reference sequence). V shed 8 bases and J shed 2 bases, with 15 bases lying between them. The CDR3 is 14 amino acids. CDR3 residues: CASSGVGRQETQYF. The CDR3 region has the DNA TGTGCCAGCTCGGGGGTCGGGCGGCAAGAGACCCAGTACTTC.

CDR3 amino acids: CASSYGGSGNTIYF. The DNA for the CDR3 is TGTGCCAGCAGTTACGGTGGCTCTGGAAACACCATATATTTT. The chain employs TRBV6-6 and TRBJ1-3; the D is unclear. The CDR3 totals 14 residues. V dropped 2 bases and J dropped 0 bases, with 5 bases sitting between them. Germline V CDR1 and CDR2: MNHNY, SVGAGI (reference sequence).

The rearrangement links TRBV5-6 to TRBJ1-4; the D is unclear. Germline CDR1 is SGHDT and CDR2 is YYEEEE. The CDR3 is 15 amino acids. Between the trimmed V and J ends, which lost 1 base and 5 bases, there was a span of 12 bases. The CDR3 here is CASSLSRVGNEKLFF. DNA of the CDR3: TGTGCCAGCAGCTTGAGTAGGGTGGGAAATGAAAAACTGTTTTTT.

V is TRBV18 and J is TRBJ2-3, with D tentatively TRBD1 (6 bases). The CDR3 runs 12 residues. Per germline, CDR1 KGHSH and CDR2 LQKENI. V lost 4 bases and J 6 bases, leaving 8 bases between the germline ends. Here the CDR3 reads CASSRGQDTQYF. CDR3 DNA: TGTGCCAGCTCACGGGGGCAGGATACGCAGTATTTT. The entire variable domain, with the rest obtained from reference TRBV18 and TRBJ2-3, is as follows: NAGVMQNPRHLVRRRGQEARLRCSPMKGHSHVYWYRQLPEEGLKFMVYLQKENIIDESGMPKERFSAEFPKEGPSILRIQQVVRGDSAAYFCASSRGQDTQYFGPGTRLTVL.

The chain recombines TRBV4-3 with TRBJ2-3; 7 nucleotides match TRBD2. Germline V gene sequence: CDR1 LGHNA, CDR2 YSLEER. This CDR3 is built from 16 residues. V lost 0 bases and J lost 7; bases outside the gene matches: 10. The CDR3 nucleotides read TGCGCCAGCAGCCAAGAGAGCGGGACTCGAGTTAATACGCAGTATTTT. Translating it yields CASSQESGTRVNTQYF.